This T cell receptor beta chain emerged from a study of Graves' ophthalmopathy and Graves' hyperthyroidism. The CDR3 loop spans 15 amino acids. After removal of 3 bases from V and 1 base from J, the junction contained 2 bases not matched to a gene. PBMCs originated in about 9.8 ml of fresh peripheral blood. The TCR beta CDR3 regions underwent amplification from RNA transcripts. The first-round RT-PCR employed HTBI primers together with the Qiagen OneStep RT-PCR kit. A multiplex PCR was then performed as the second round. TCRdb reprocessed the multiplex PCR reads with MiXCR, giving one entry per CDR3 protein. Among hundreds of thousands of distinct CDR3 sequences listed, roughly two fifths were seen once. This clonotype was observed at least ten times.

This chain joins TRBV12-3 or TRBV12-4 and TRBJ1-1, with 10 bases identical to TRBD1. The source of this sequence is an adult man with Graves' ophthalmopathy. Sequencing was carried out using peripheral blood. CDR3 loop: CASSLTGGWNTEAFF. CDR3 coding DNA: TGTGCCAGCAGTTTGACAGGGGGCTGGAACACTGAAGCTTTCTTT.